Following are 25 T cell receptor beta chains from one sample sequenced in a study of cytomegalovirus exposure and HLA in healthy donors. The PCR ran on 60 Vbeta and 13 Jbeta primers. The protocol was immunoSEQ multiplex PCR, while the TCRdb copy is restricted to in-frame clones and leaves out a portion. The table lists 150,000 to 200,000 clones, roughly 79% of them singletons. Specimen: PBMCs. The receptors stem from a man aged 35 to 55 in good health and CMV-seropositive.

V and J are TRBV6-1 and TRBJ2-3, with TRBD2 identical over 8 bases. Germline V lookup: CDR1 MNHNS, CDR2 SASEGT. The CDR3 has 13 residues. V shed 10 bases, J shed 2 bases, and the junction held 5 bases outside the gene matches. This chain's CDR3 is CATTAGVTDTQYF. The CDR3 bases are TGTGCCACCACAGCGGGGGTCACAGATACGCAGTATTTT.

The chain is built from TRBV10-1 and TRBJ2-5; D may be TRBD2 (5 bases). Germline V gene sequence: CDR1 WNHNN, CDR2 SYGVQD (reference sequence). The V gene lost 5 bases and the J gene lost 5 bases, with 12 bases spanning the gap. The CDR3 is made up of 13 amino acids. CDR3 protein: CASSQRVAETQYF. DNA of the CDR3: TGCGCCAGCAGTCAGAGGGTTGCGGAGACCCAGTACTTC.

The chain couples TRBV27 to TRBJ2-7; 8 bases line up with TRBD2. This CDR3 has 16 residues. With 2 bases clipped from V and 5 bases from J, the junction kept 11 bases outside the gene matches. Germline CDR1 MNHEY, CDR2 SMNVEV (reference sequence). The CDR3 sequence is CASSLLSPGGENEQYF. The CDR3 region has the DNA TGTGCCAGCAGTTTACTTTCCCCGGGGGGGGAAAACGAGCAGTACTTC.

About this clone itself: One junction end does not reproduce the germline sequence, and a read error may be involved. This chain links TRBV7-9 with TRBJ2-7, with 9 bases matching TRBD1. This CDR3 spans 16 amino acids. CDR1 and CDR2 (germline): SEHNR, FQNEAQ (reference sequence). This chain's CDR3 is CSSSLPPGQGIGEQYF. For the CDR3, the DNA is TGTTCCAGCAGCTTACCCCCGGGACAGGGCATCGGGGAGCAGTACTTC.

The J gene is TRBJ1-4, the V gene TRBV5-5, with 10 bases aligning to TRBD1. The CDR3 contains 15 residues. With 4 bases clipped from V and 6 bases from J, the junction kept 6 bases outside the gene matches. CDR1 is SGHKS and CDR2 is YYEKEE in the germline V gene (reference sequence). The CDR3 DNA reads as TGTGCCAGCAGCCCCCGGACAGGGGGTGATGAAAAACTGTTTTTT. It translates to CASSPRTGGDEKLFF.

This chain connects TRBV5-4 to TRBJ2-2; TRBD1 agrees at 7 bases. The CDR3 contains 14 residues. The V and J ends lost 6 bases and 2 bases, in that order; junction bases with no gene match: 4. Per the germline V gene, CDR1 is SGHNT and CDR2 is YYREEE (reference sequence). The CDR3 DNA reads as TGTGCCAGCACGAGACAGGGAAACACCGGGGAGCTGTTTTTT. Amino acid sequence: CASTRQGNTGELFF. The whole variable domain, remainder taken from reference TRBV5-4 and TRBJ2-2, is ETGVTQSPTHLIKTRGQQVTLRCSSQSGHNTVSWYQQALGQGPQFIFQYYREEENGRGNFPPRFSGLQFPNYSSELNVNALELDDSALYLCASTRQGNTGELFFGEGSRLTVL.

The chain carries TRBV5-1 and TRBJ2-2, with 10 bases identical to TRBD1. The CDR3 is 17 amino acids. Germline CDR1 reads SGHRS; CDR2 reads YFSETQ. V trimming: 4 bases; J trimming: 1 base; junction bases outside the gene matches: 7. CDR3 nucleotide sequence: TGCGCCAGCAGCCCGGGACAGGGGAGCGGGAACACCGGGGAGCTGTTTTTT. Encoded protein: CASSPGQGSGNTGELFF.

Regarding this clone: The junction and the germline gene differ at one end; a read error may be behind it. The rearrangement uses TRBV7-7 and TRBJ2-1; 9 bases agree with TRBD2. The CDR3 has 13 amino acids. CDR1 SSHAT and CDR2 FNYEAQ come from the germline V gene (reference sequence). CDR3 sequence: CASSRTSESEQFF. CDR3 sequence (DNA): TGTGCTAGCAGCCGGACTAGCGAGAGTGAGCAGTTCTTC.

This clone was seen only a few times. This chain links TRBV5-1 with TRBJ1-4; 8 positions match TRBD1. V was clipped by 4 bases and J by 4 bases; unmatched bases: 6. Germline V gene data show CDR1 as SGHRS and CDR2 as YFSETQ. The CDR3 contains 15 residues. The CDR3 loop is CASSGGGQGNEKLFF. The CDR3, as DNA: TGCGCCAGCAGCGGGGGAGGACAGGGTAATGAAAAACTGTTTTTT.

The V call is TRBV7-8, the J call TRBJ1-6; weak D call: TRBD1 (6 bases). Germline CDR1 SGHVS, CDR2 FQNEAQ. V was shortened by 5 bases and J by 6 bases, with 14 bases between the two germline ends. The CDR3 is made up of 15 amino acids. The CDR3 DNA follows: TGTGCCAGCAGCCCGCGGACAGTTACTAATTCACCCCTCCACTTT. It translates to CASSPRTVTNSPLHF.

This chain links TRBV4-1 with TRBJ2-7, with D possibly TRBD1 on 6 matching bases. The germline V gene has CDR1 MGHRA and CDR2 YSYEKL. The CDR3 totals 17 residues. V was shortened by 4 bases and J by 0 bases, with 19 bases between the two germline ends. CDR3 sequence: CASSPQGRQGTSYEQYF. In DNA form, the CDR3 reads TGCGCCAGCAGCCCCCAAGGTCGGCAGGGGACCTCCTACGAGCAGTACTTC.

V is TRBV6-1 and J is TRBJ1-3; D is undetermined. The CDR3 contains 14 residues. V lost 3 bases, J lost 0 bases, and 6 bases lay in between. Germline CDR1 reads MNHNS; CDR2 reads SASEGT. The CDR3 DNA follows: TGTGCCAGCAGTGATCTAAGCTCTGGAAACACCATATATTTT. Its protein product is CASSDLSSGNTIYF.

Points on this clone: One end of the junction is discordant with germline, which a read error may explain. V and J are TRBV6-1 and TRBJ2-6, with D maybe TRBD2 (6 bases). This CDR3 has 15 residues. Germline values: CDR1 MNHNS, CDR2 SASEGT. Here the CDR3 reads CASRAWGTGANGLTF. In DNA, the CDR3 is TGTGCCAGCAGGGCCTGGGGGACTGGGGCCAACGGCCTGACTTTC.

On this clone: The sample holds other DNA sequences that translate to the same CDR3. This chain connects TRBV4-2 to TRBJ2-1, with 14 bases identical to TRBD2. V trimming: 1 base; J trimming: 6 bases; junction bases outside the gene matches: 2. Germline lookup yields CDR1 LGHNA and CDR2 YNFKEQ. The CDR3 has 16 amino acids. For the CDR3, the DNA is TGTGCCAGCAGCCAAGGGGGACTAGCGGGGGTCAATGAGCAGTTCTTC. Translating it yields CASSQGGLAGVNEQFF.

This chain connects TRBV5-1 to TRBJ2-1; tentative D call: TRBD2 (6 bases). In germline, CDR1 is SGHRS, CDR2 YFSETQ. The CDR3 has 13 residues. V lost 4 bases and J 8 bases, leaving 13 bases between the germline ends. The CDR3, as DNA: TGCGCCAGCAGCCCCGGGTCTAGCGATGAGCAGTTCTTC. As protein: CASSPGSSDEQFF.

The chain has TRBV10-2 and TRBJ2-7; D call uncertain. V shed 3 bases and J shed 0 bases, with 9 bases lying between them. The V gene's germline CDR1 is WSHSY and CDR2 SAAADI. The CDR3 sequence is 14 residues long. DNA for the CDR3: TGCGCCAGCAGTGAAGCAGGCACCTCCTACGAGCAGTACTTC. Translated, it gives CASSEAGTSYEQYF.

The rearrangement links TRBV29-1 to TRBJ2-5, with 8 positions matching TRBD1. The J call could be wrong; TRBJ2-7 is a better fit for the DNA end. Per the germline V gene, CDR1 is SQVTM and CDR2 is ANQGSEA. This CDR3 has 14 amino acids. The CDR3 spells CSVELRTGRYEQYF. CDR3 in DNA: TGCAGCGTTGAATTAAGGACAGGGAGATACGAGCAGTACTTC.

The rearrangement joins TRBV11-2 to TRBJ1-6; 11 nucleotides align to TRBD1. V trimming: 6 bases; J trimming: 10 bases; junction bases outside the gene matches: 5. Germline V gene lookup returns CDR1 SGHAT and CDR2 FQNNGV. CDR3 length: 14 residues. The CDR3 DNA is TGTGCCAGCAGTCGGACAGGGGGCAGGTCACCCCTCCACTTT. This translates into CASSRTGGRSPLHF. Together with reference TRBV11-2 and TRBJ1-6, the CDR3 gives the full variable domain: EAGVAQSPRYKIIEKRQSVAFWCNPISGHATLYWYQQILGQGPKLLIQFQNNGVVDDSQLPKDRFSAERLKGVDSTLKIQPAKLEDSAVYLCASSRTGGRSPLHFGNGTRLTVT.

This chain connects TRBV7-3 to TRBJ2-7; TRBD1 matches 7 bases. V was pared by 3 bases and J by 3 bases, with 5 bases of the junction left unmatched. The germline V gene encodes CDR1 SGHTA and CDR2 FQGTGA. The CDR3 is 14 residues long. The CDR3 DNA is TGTGCCAGCAGCTTTGCCGGGACAGACTACGAGCAGTACTTC. Protein: CASSFAGTDYEQYF.

The chain recombines TRBV6-6 with TRBJ2-3, with D hard to call. The CDR3 has 16 residues. Trimming removed 2 bases at V and 2 bases at J, with 14 bases between. Germline loops: CDR1 MNHNY, CDR2 SVGAGI (reference sequence). The CDR3 loop is CASSYLSPTYTDTQYF. CDR3 nucleotides: TGTGCCAGCAGTTACCTTTCTCCTACTTACACAGATACGCAGTATTTT.

The chain has TRBV5-1 and TRBJ1-1; D uncertain. The CDR3 length is 14 residues. Germline V gene lookup returns CDR1 SGHRS and CDR2 YFSETQ. Trimming took off 0 bases at V and 4 bases at J, with 10 bases between the two ends. DNA for the CDR3: TGCGCCAGCAGCTTGGACAGATTGAGCACTGAAGCTTTCTTT. Its translation is CASSLDRLSTEAFF.

This chain joins TRBV18 and TRBJ2-1; 7 bases map to TRBD2. This CDR3 is 16 amino acids long. Germline trimming cut 0 bases from V and 8 bases from J; bases unmatched to any gene: 10. The germline CDR1 and CDR2 sequences are KGHSH and LQKENI. For the CDR3, the DNA is TGTGCCAGCTCACCACCGGGCGGGAGTCCGTGGGATGAGCAGTTCTTC. This encodes CASSPPGGSPWDEQFF. The full variable domain, in which reference TRBV18 and TRBJ2-1 provide the parts outside the CDR3, is NAGVMQNPRHLVRRRGQEARLRCSPMKGHSHVYWYRQLPEEGLKFMVYLQKENIIDESGMPKERFSAEFPKEGPSILRIQQVVRGDSAAYFCASSPPGGSPWDEQFFGPGTRLTVL.

The rearrangement joins TRBV11-2 to TRBJ2-2, with 7 bases matching TRBD2. Per germline, CDR1 SGHAT and CDR2 FQNNGV. With V trimmed by 1 base and J by 4 bases, 9 bases remained unmatched. This CDR3 contains 17 residues. This chain's CDR3 is CASSLVRASGRTGELFF. Written as DNA, the CDR3 is TGTGCCAGCAGCTTAGTACGGGCTAGCGGACGCACCGGGGAGCTGTTTTTT.

This clone showed up just a few times. J is TRBJ2-1 and V is TRBV4-1; D perhaps matches TRBD2 (5 bases). The V end was cut by 0 bases, the J end by 4 bases, with 13 bases between. The CDR3 covers 16 residues. Germline assignment: CDR1 MGHRA and CDR2 YSYEKL. The CDR3 region is CASSQERSGLYNEQFF. CDR3 in DNA: TGCGCCAGCAGCCAAGAAAGAAGCGGCCTTTACAATGAGCAGTTCTTC.

This clone appeared a single time. The chain combines TRBV6-1 with TRBJ1-5, with D hard to call. Germline CDR1 reads MNHNS; CDR2 reads SASEGT. The CDR3 contains 13 residues. With 3 bases removed from V and 4 bases from J, the gap between germline ends came to 7 bases. The DNA for the CDR3 is TGTGCCAGCAGTGATTCTACTAATCAGCCCCAGCATTTT. Its translation: CASSDSTNQPQHF.